There are many counts of the clone carrying this TCR beta chain. Its antigen is unknown. TCRdb re-called the RT-PCR reads through MiXCR, storing one row per CDR3 protein. The table includes some 850,000 distinct CDR3 sequences, around 18% detected once. Germline CDR1 reads SQVTM; CDR2 reads ANQGSEA. V lost 7 bases to trimming and J lost 7 bases, with 16 bases between them. The CDR3 runs 12 residues. The source of the sample is a study of response to subunit inactivated influenza vaccine. Overall study results and limits: Authors suggested each seasonal flu vaccination may recruit only limited numbers of new T cells.

The sequence was collected from a man in his fifties who received an inactivated influenza vaccine. Sequenced material: PBMCs from blood, taken roughly 5 days after vaccination. The chain joins TRBV29-1 to TRBJ2-5; D remains unclear. CDR3 DNA: TGCAGCGCCGAGGAACAGCTTGGGACCCAGTACTTC. Protein: CSAEEQLGTQYF.